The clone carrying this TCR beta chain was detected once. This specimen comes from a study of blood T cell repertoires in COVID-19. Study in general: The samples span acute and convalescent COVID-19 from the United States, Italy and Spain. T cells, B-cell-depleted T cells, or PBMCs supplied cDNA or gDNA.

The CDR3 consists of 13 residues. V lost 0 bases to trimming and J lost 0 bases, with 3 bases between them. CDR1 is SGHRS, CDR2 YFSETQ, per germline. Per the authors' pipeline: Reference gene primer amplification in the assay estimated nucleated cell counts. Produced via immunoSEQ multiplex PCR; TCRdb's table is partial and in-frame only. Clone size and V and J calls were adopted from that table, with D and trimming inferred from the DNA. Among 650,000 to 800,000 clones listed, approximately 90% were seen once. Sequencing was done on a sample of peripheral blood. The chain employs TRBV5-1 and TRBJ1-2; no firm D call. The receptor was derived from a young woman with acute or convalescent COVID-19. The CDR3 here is CASSLVANYGYTF. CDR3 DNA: TGCGCCAGCAGCTTGGTCGCTAACTATGGCTACACCTTC.